One sample yielded the 31 T cell receptor beta chains listed below, sequenced in a study of T-cell memory formation after mild COVID-19. TCRdb independently ran MiXCR on the 5' RACE reads; one entry per CDR3 protein. The sample contains some 330,000 distinct CDR3 sequences, more than 20% of which appear only once. The sample consisted of PBMCs or a T cell subset sorted from them (not recorded which). These receptors were collected from an adult woman who had mild COVID-19 (a few samples of this study predate the infection). Cell type and time point are not known.

In this sample, this clonotype turned up a few times. The CDR3 spells CASSVRVPSYNEQFF. CDR3 DNA sequence: TGTGCCAGCAGCGTCAGGGTACCCTCCTACAATGAGCAGTTCTTC. The V and J genes are TRBV12-3 or TRBV12-4 and TRBJ2-1; possibly TRBD1 for D (5 bases). The CDR3 has 15 residues. Trimming cost V 6 bases and J 0 bases, with 12 bases left between them.

A few counts support this clonotype. The genes are TRBV30 and TRBJ2-3; possible D gene TRBD2, 5 bases. The CDR3 is made up of 14 amino acids. Trimming removed 4 bases from V and 0 bases from J, with 11 bases in between. Germline assignment: CDR1 GTSNPN and CDR2 SVGIG (reference sequence). CDR3 bases: TGTGCCTGGAATAAAGCGGCAAGCACAGATACGCAGTATTTT. Its protein is CAWNKAASTDTQYF.

This clonotype was picked up a small number of times. This chain joins TRBV20-1 and TRBJ1-5; D may be TRBD1 (5 bases). The CDR3 extends over 16 amino acids. V was trimmed by 1 base and J by 4 bases, leaving 17 bases between them. Per the germline V gene, CDR1 is DFQATT and CDR2 is SNEGSKA (reference sequence). CDR3 region: CSARVGGGAINQPQHF. CDR3 in DNA: TGCAGTGCTAGAGTTGGTGGAGGGGCAATTAATCAGCCCCAGCATTTT.

The chain recombines TRBV7-3 with TRBJ1-1; D unresolved. CDR1 and CDR2 (germline): SGHTA, FQGTGA. Deletions cut 1 base from V and 4 bases from J, with 7 bases between. CDR3 length: 13 residues. CDR3 sequence (DNA): TGTGCCAGCAGCTTAAGTCCCACCACTGAAGCTTTCTTT. Amino acid sequence: CASSLSPTTEAFF.

This clonotype has at least ten counts. The junction departs from germline at one end; a sequencing error may be responsible. The chain couples TRBV5-4 to TRBJ2-7; D is possibly TRBD1 or TRBD2 (5 bases each). Germline V gives CDR1 SGHNT, CDR2 YYREEE (reference sequence). The CDR3 runs 11 residues. This chain's CDR3 is CASSLGREQYF. For the CDR3, the DNA is TGCGCCAGCAGCTTGGGACGGGAGCAGTACTTC.

In this sample, this clonotype turned up a few times. J is TRBJ1-1 and V is TRBV12-3 or TRBV12-4, with a tentative D call TRBD1 (5 bases). V lost 7 bases and J lost 0, with 15 bases in between. This CDR3 has 15 residues. This chain's CDR3 is CASTPSGELNTEAFF. CDR3 DNA sequence: TGTGCCAGCACGCCCTCGGGGGAGCTGAACACTGAAGCTTTCTTT.

The chain is built from TRBV20-1 and TRBJ2-5, with TRBD2 as a possible D gene (6 bases). CDR1 DFQATT and CDR2 SNEGSKA come from the germline V gene (reference sequence). The CDR3 extends over 14 amino acids. V lost 6 bases and J lost 2, with 16 bases in between. Written as DNA, the CDR3 is TGCAGTGCAGTACCTCCACGGGAGCAAGAGACCCAGTACTTC. The encoded protein is CSAVPPREQETQYF.

The sample holds a few counts of this clonotype. The CDR3 DNA is TGTGCCAGCAGCGTAGCTTGGGCGGGGAGGAGGGGCAATGAGCAGTTCTTC. It codes for CASSVAWAGRRGNEQFF. V is TRBV9 and J is TRBJ2-1, with D perhaps TRBD2 (6 bases). CDR1 SGDLS and CDR2 YYNGEE come from the germline V gene. V was shortened by 0 bases and J by 6 bases, with 19 bases between the two germline ends. This CDR3 contains 17 residues.

This clonotype was seen repeatedly, ten times or more. The chain employs TRBV19 and TRBJ2-3; the match to TRBD2 covers 7 bases. With V trimmed by 3 bases and J by 4 bases, 7 bases remained unmatched. There are 15 residues in the CDR3. Germline assignment: CDR1 LNHDA and CDR2 SQIVND (reference sequence). The CDR3 reads CASSMRGGAADTQYF. CDR3 sequence (DNA): TGTGCCAGTAGTATGAGGGGAGGGGCCGCAGATACGCAGTATTTT.

There are a few counts of this clonotype. The chain couples TRBV7-7 to TRBJ2-5; 11 bases agree with TRBD2. With V trimmed by 5 bases and J by 3 bases, 8 bases remained unmatched. Germline CDR1 SSHAT, CDR2 FNYEAQ (reference sequence). This CDR3 region has 16 residues. The CDR3 reads CASSPRLAGIKETQYF. The DNA of the CDR3 is TGTGCCAGCAGCCCTAGACTAGCGGGGATCAAAGAGACCCAGTACTTC.

The chain couples TRBV3-1 to TRBJ2-7; 12 positions agree with TRBD2. Germline loops: CDR1 LGHDT, CDR2 YNNKEL (reference sequence). The CDR3 is made up of 17 amino acids. The J segment lost 3 bases and the V segment lost 4 bases, leaving 10 bases of the junction unmatched. For the CDR3, the DNA is TGTGCCAGCAGCCCCCTGCAAAGACTAGCGGGAGTCTACGAGCAGTACTTC. It codes for CASSPLQRLAGVYEQYF.

The DNA of the CDR3 is TGTGCCAGCGGAACCACAACAGGGGGCACTGAAGCTTTCTTT. This sequence encodes CASGTTTGGTEAFF. The genes are TRBV12-3 or TRBV12-4 and TRBJ1-1; 8 bases align to TRBD1. With V trimmed by 8 bases and J by 4 bases, 9 bases remained unmatched. The CDR3 is 14 amino acids.

Many counts were recorded for this clonotype. The rearrangement links TRBV5-6 to TRBJ2-7; D is uncertain. The germline gives CDR1 SGHDT, CDR2 YYEEEE. The length of the CDR3 is 11 residues. Deletions cut 2 bases from V and 5 bases from J, with 5 bases between. The CDR3: CASSLSDEQYF. The CDR3 DNA reads TGTGCCAGCAGCTTATCCGACGAGCAGTACTTC.

The J gene is TRBJ2-5, the V gene TRBV6-1; TRBD1 aligns across 12 bases. Germline CDR1 and CDR2: MNHNS and SASEGT. The CDR3 covers 18 residues. J gave up 2 bases and V 6 bases, and 13 bases lay outside the gene matches. CDR3 in amino acids: CASSPRDRGPWVQETQYF. The CDR3 DNA is TGTGCCAGCAGCCCCCGGGACAGGGGGCCCTGGGTTCAAGAGACCCAGTACTTC.

A few counts support this clonotype. The chain recombines TRBV12-3 or TRBV12-4 with TRBJ2-2, with 8 bases that match TRBD1. The CDR3 contains 13 residues. The V segment lost 7 bases and the J segment 5 bases; nucleotides outside the gene matches: 3. The DNA for the CDR3 is TGTGCCAGCACCCGACAGGGGACCGGGGAGCTGTTTTTT. Translation: CASTRQGTGELFF.

This clonotype has ten or more counts. The genes are TRBV15 and TRBJ2-1; TRBD2 matches at 11 bases. The V segment lost 0 bases and the J segment 6 bases; nucleotides outside the gene matches: 4. CDR3 length: 16 amino acids. Germline assignment: CDR1 LNHNV and CDR2 YYDKDF (reference sequence). CDR3 residues: CATSRDPGTSGNEQFF. The CDR3 bases are TGTGCCACCAGCAGAGATCCTGGGACTAGCGGCAATGAGCAGTTCTTC.

This clonotype was counted between two and nine times. The rearrangement uses TRBV5-1 and TRBJ2-5, with D possibly matching TRBD1 (6 bases). Germline V gene sequence: CDR1 SGHRS, CDR2 YFSETQ. With 1 base removed from V and 5 bases from J, the gap between germline ends came to 12 bases. The CDR3 runs to 14 residues. The DNA of the CDR3 is TGCGCCAGCAGCTTGATAGCCAGGGGCGAGACCCAGTACTTC. As protein: CASSLIARGETQYF.

This clonotype was detected only a few times. This chain uses TRBV7-2 with TRBJ1-2, with D possibly matching TRBD1 (6 bases). The CDR3 spans 16 residues. Looked up from germline, CDR1 is SGHTA and CDR2 is FQGNSA. Trimming stripped 1 base from V and 0 bases from J, with 12 bases between. CDR3 amino acids: CASSLGAGASNYGYTF. The CDR3 DNA follows: TGTGCCAGCAGCTTAGGGGCAGGGGCCTCTAACTATGGCTACACCTTC.

The chain carries TRBV6-5 and TRBJ1-1; 10 nucleotides align to TRBD1. The CDR3 is 16 amino acids. Germline CDR1 and CDR2: MNHEY and SVGAGI. The trim removed 6 bases at V and 3 bases at J, leaving 10 bases unmatched. The CDR3 loop reads CASRLTPGQGHTEAFF. CDR3 nucleotides: TGTGCCAGCAGACTCACGCCGGGACAGGGGCACACTGAAGCTTTCTTT.

The chain combines TRBV7-6 with TRBJ2-5, with unresolved D. The germline gives CDR1 SGHVS, CDR2 FNYEAQ. The germline V and J ends were trimmed by 2 bases and 0 bases, with 13 bases remaining between them. The CDR3 loop spans 16 amino acids. The CDR3 nucleotides are TGTGCCAGCAGCTTAAAGGTAGCCCAATACCAAGAGACCCAGTACTTC. Encoded protein: CASSLKVAQYQETQYF.

The chain couples TRBV20-1 to TRBJ1-4, with 7 bases fitting TRBD1. CDR3 length equals 13 residues. The junction had 9 bases not matched to a gene; V was cut back by 4 bases and J by 10 bases. Germline V lookup: CDR1 DFQATT, CDR2 SNEGSKA (reference sequence). The CDR3 sequence is CSAIRQGSSKLFF. In DNA form, the CDR3 reads TGCAGTGCTATAAGACAGGGAAGTTCAAAACTGTTTTTT.

This chain links TRBV5-5 with TRBJ2-7; perhaps D is TRBD1 or TRBD2 (5 bases each). Trimming removed 3 bases from V and 4 bases from J, with 14 bases in between. Germline values: CDR1 SGHKS, CDR2 YYEKEE (reference sequence). The CDR3 consists of 14 residues. The CDR3 DNA reads as TGTGCCAGCAGCTGGGGACCTCTAAGGTACGAGCAGTACTTC. Amino acids: CASSWGPLRYEQYF.

In this sample, this clonotype turned up a few times. The chain has TRBV7-9 and TRBJ1-1; possibly TRBD1 for D (6 bases). The V gene lost 6 bases and the J gene lost 5 bases, with 13 bases spanning the gap. The CDR3 is made up of 13 amino acids. Germline-derived CDR1 and CDR2 are SEHNR and FQNEAQ (reference sequence). Here the CDR3 reads CASRHRERTEAFF. The CDR3 DNA reads as TGTGCCAGCAGACACAGGGAGAGAACTGAAGCTTTCTTT.

This clonotype was detected ten times or more. The chain has TRBV7-2 and TRBJ2-1; TRBD1 matches 7 bases. Per germline, CDR1 SGHTA and CDR2 FQGNSA. This CDR3 has 16 residues. After removal of 1 base from V and 9 bases from J, the junction contained 12 bases not matched to a gene. The DNA for the CDR3 is TGTGCCAGCAGCTTAGGCCCCGGACAGGTTGGAGGTGAGCAGTTCTTC. Encoded protein: CASSLGPGQVGGEQFF.

The chain employs TRBV20-1 and TRBJ2-2; a weak D match, TRBD2 (6 bases). CDR1 DFQATT and CDR2 SNEGSKA come from the germline V gene (reference sequence). The CDR3 covers 15 residues. V shed 2 bases and J shed 3 bases, with 13 bases lying between them. Written as DNA, the CDR3 is TGCAGTGCTAGACCAGGCGGGACTGACACCGGGGAGCTGTTTTTT. Amino acids: CSARPGGTDTGELFF.

This clonotype was recorded at least ten times. This chain links TRBV11-2 with TRBJ2-3, with D uncertain. CDR1 and CDR2 from the germline V gene are SGHAT and FQNNGV. Trimming left V 8 bases short and J 0 bases short, with 15 bases between. The CDR3 spans 15 residues. CDR3 in DNA: TGTGCCAGCCTACCCCGCGTGGACAGCACAGATACGCAGTATTTT. It encodes CASLPRVDSTDTQYF. The variable domain in full, completed from reference TRBV11-2 and TRBJ2-3, reads EAGVAQSPRYKIIEKRQSVAFWCNPISGHATLYWYQQILGQGPKLLIQFQNNGVVDDSQLPKDRFSAERLKGVDSTLKIQPAKLEDSAVYLCASLPRVDSTDTQYFGPGTRLTVL.

Comment on this clonotype: Its ends do not fully match the called genes, so a read error is possible. The J gene is TRBJ2-7, the V gene TRBV7-2; 9 bases are a match to TRBD2. The CDR3 length is 14 residues. The germline V gene encodes CDR1 SGHTA and CDR2 FQGNSA. Here the CDR3 reads CASSVAGEVYEQYF. In nucleotides, the CDR3 is TGTGCCAGCAGCGTAGCGGGAGAAGTCTACGAGCAGTACTTC.

The chain carries TRBV27 and TRBJ1-1; no firm D call. The ends were cut back, 1 base at V and 4 bases at J, with 7 bases in the middle. The V gene's germline CDR1 is MNHEY and CDR2 SMNVEV (reference sequence). CDR3 length: 13 amino acids. CDR3 region: CASSLFAGTEAFF. As DNA, the CDR3 is TGTGCCAGCAGTTTATTCGCCGGCACTGAAGCTTTCTTT.

This clonotype appeared many times. The genes are TRBV2 and TRBJ2-1; 10 positions agree with TRBD2. The trim removed 6 bases at V and 8 bases at J, leaving 7 bases unmatched. The CDR3 has 14 amino acids. Germline V gene sequence: CDR1 SNHLY, CDR2 FYNNEI. As DNA, the CDR3 is TGTGCCAGCAGCGAGCGGGAGGGCCGGGATGAGCAGTTCTTC. Translating it yields CASSEREGRDEQFF.

V usage is TRBV20-1 and J usage is TRBJ2-7; 7 nucleotides line up with TRBD1. The junction had 7 bases not matched to a gene; V was cut back by 3 bases and J by 2 bases. CDR1 and CDR2 from the germline V gene are DFQATT and SNEGSKA (reference sequence). This CDR3 region has 14 residues. The CDR3 DNA follows: TGCAGTGCTAGGAAGGGGGCAGGGCCCTACGAGCAGTACTTC. This codes for CSARKGAGPYEQYF.

This clonotype occurred once. This chain uses TRBV24-1 with TRBJ2-7; no clear D gene. The V gene's germline CDR1 is KGHDR and CDR2 SFDVKD. Trimming cost V 0 bases and J 4 bases, with 21 bases left between them. CDR3 length: 18 amino acids. CDR3 sequence (DNA): TGTGCCACCAGTGATTTGAGTAGCCCCCCAGATCGGATTTACGAGCAGTACTTC. Amino acid sequence: CATSDLSSPPDRIYEQYF.